The rows below give T cell receptor beta chains drawn from one sample of a study of graft-versus-host responses after intestinal transplantation. Clones were read by immunoSEQ multiplex PCR, and TCRdb kept only the in-frame ones, dropping some. Of roughly 110,000 clones listed, roughly 86% are singletons. Their recognized antigens are unknown. Sequenced material: unstimulated CD4+ T cells sorted from spleen or lymph node cells, taken before transplant. These receptors all come from a human donor who was the organ donor for an intestinal transplant. The CDR3 runs from the conserved cysteine through the conserved F or W. D genes are given only for firm matches. Only some rows state a clone size, as once, few, many or a class for expanded clones.

>TRBV5-5|TRBJ1-1|.|16|.
CASTDLTRGPGAEAFF
TGTGCCAGCACGGACCTCACCCGGGGGCCCGGGGCTGAAGCTTTCTTT
>TRBV10-3|TRBJ2-7|.|9|few
CAIGYEQYF
TGTGCCATAGGCTACGAGCAGTACTTC
>TRBV5-1|TRBJ2-1|TRBD2|16|.
CASSFRTSGAYNEQFF
TGCGCCAGCAGCTTCCGGACTAGCGGGGCATACAATGAGCAGTTCTTC
>TRBV29-1|TRBJ2-7|.|14|.
CSVPGTGSSYEQYF
TGCAGCGTCCCGGGTACGGGAAGCTCCTACGAGCAGTACTTC
>TRBV5-6|TRBJ2-5|.|17|.
CASSLRLKDSFKETQYF
TGTGCCAGCAGCTTAAGATTAAAAGACAGCTTTAAAGAGACCCAGTACTTC
>TRBV11-1|TRBJ2-3|.|15|.
CASSLRAGPTDTQYF
TGTGCCAGCAGCTTAAGGGCCGGGCCCACAGATACGCAGTATTTT
>TRBV6-1|TRBJ1-5|.|14|once
CASSLGGGNQPQHF
TGTGCCAGCAGCTTGGGGGGGGGCAATCAGCCCCAGCATTTT
>TRBV6-5|TRBJ2-7|TRBD1|13|.
CASSYKTGSEQYF
TGTGCCAGCAGTTACAAGACAGGGTCCGAGCAGTACTTC
>TRBV27|TRBJ2-7|.|13|.
CASSTFGSYEQYF
TGTGCCAGCAGTACCTTTGGCAGCTACGAGCAGTACTTC
>TRBV6-5|TRBJ2-1|.|13|once
CASRTQGYNEQFF
TGTGCCAGCAGGACTCAGGGCTACAATGAGCAGTTCTTC
>TRBV5-1|TRBJ2-7|.|14|.
CASSSGPTIVEQYF
TGCGCCAGCAGCTCGGGACCGACTATTGTCGAGCAGTACTTC
>TRBV7-2|TRBJ2-3|TRBD2|17|.
CASSSHSGRRSTDTQYF
TGTGCCAGCAGCTCCCATAGCGGGAGGCGTAGCACAGATACGCAGTATTTT
>TRBV29-1|TRBJ1-1|.|10|.
CSVLNTEAFF
TGCAGCGTTCTGAACACTGAAGCTTTCTTT
>TRBV10-3|TRBJ1-1|.|13|few
CAIKGYTDTEAFF
TGTGCCATCAAAGGGTATACGGACACTGAAGCTTTCTTT
>TRBV7-2|TRBJ2-5|TRBD1|15|.
CASSLGTGGYETQYF
TGTGCCAGCAGCTTAGGGACAGGGGGCTACGAGACCCAGTACTTC
>TRBV5-4|TRBJ1-1|.|13|.
CASSLWQGDRAFF
TGTGCCAGCAGCTTGTGGCAGGGAGATCGAGCTTTCTTT
>TRBV2|TRBJ2-4|.|12|few
CASSVQGAIRYF
TGTGCCAGCAGTGTACAAGGGGCGATTCGGTACTTC
>TRBV6-6|TRBJ1-2|.|15|.
CASSYLSFQRDGYTF
TGTGCCAGCAGTTATTTAAGTTTTCAGAGAGATGGCTACACCTTC
>TRBV6-1|TRBJ2-7|.|14|.
CASSERPTSYEQYF
TGTGCCAGCAGTGAAAGGCCTACCTCCTACGAGCAGTACTTC
>TRBV6-1|TRBJ2-1|TRBD1|15|.
CASSSDRGTYNEQFF
TGTGCCAGCAGTTCGGACAGGGGTACGTACAATGAGCAGTTCTTC
>TRBV5-1|TRBJ2-5|TRBD1|14|.
CASTKVTGEETQYF
TGCGCCAGCACCAAAGTGACAGGGGAAGAGACCCAGTACTTC
>TRBV6-1|TRBJ2-7|.|14|.
CASSGGRGIAEQYF
TGTGCCAGCAGTGGGGGGCGAGGCATAGCCGAGCAGTACTTC
>TRBV7-2|TRBJ2-7|TRBD2|16|.
CASSLVSASGSYEQYF
TGTGCCAGCAGCTTAGTGTCGGCTAGCGGATCCTACGAGCAGTACTTC
>TRBV11-3|TRBJ2-1|.|13|.
CASSLVPGSEQFF
TGTGCCAGCAGCTTAGTCCCCGGGAGTGAGCAGTTCTTC
>TRBV7-9|TRBJ2-6|.|15|.
CASSPHSSGANVLTF
TGTGCCAGCAGCCCACACTCCTCTGGGGCCAACGTCCTGACTTTC
>TRBV29-1|TRBJ2-1|TRBD2|15|.
CSVAYRLAVYNEQFF
TGCAGCGTTGCCTACCGACTAGCGGTGTACAATGAGCAGTTCTTC
>TRBV19|TRBJ2-1|TRBD2|14|.
CASSMIAGEGEQFF
TGTGCCAGTAGTATGATAGCGGGAGAGGGTGAGCAGTTCTTC
>TRBV5-1|TRBJ1-4|.|16|few
CASSLSGAATNEKLFF
TGCGCCAGCAGCTTATCAGGGGCTGCAACTAATGAAAAACTGTTTTTT
>TRBV5-1|TRBJ1-5|TRBD1|14|.
CASSLGQGGQPQHF
TGCGCCAGCAGCTTGGGACAGGGAGGTCAGCCCCAGCATTTT
>TRBV5-1|TRBJ2-3|TRBD2|16|.
CASSLAGRGGGDTQYF
TGCGCCAGCAGCTTGGCGGGGCGGGGGGGCGGAGATACGCAGTATTTT
>TRBV5-4|TRBJ2-1|TRBD2|15|.
CASSETSGRTNEQFF
TGTGCCAGCAGCGAGACTAGCGGGAGGACAAATGAGCAGTTCTTC
>TRBV18|TRBJ1-3|TRBD1|15|.
CASSPGQGTLDTIYF
TGTGCCAGCTCACCGGGACAGGGGACCTTGGACACCATATATTTT
>TRBV5-1|TRBJ1-2|.|15|once
CASSLMGGPNYGYTF
TGCGCCAGCAGCTTGATGGGGGGCCCAAACTATGGCTACACCTTC
>TRBV19|TRBJ1-4|TRBD1|15|.
CASSIGTGRDEKLFF
TGTGCCAGTAGTATAGGGACAGGGAGGGACGAAAAACTGTTTTTT
>TRBV13|TRBJ1-1|.|14|.
CASSPLRPNTEAFF
TGTGCCAGCAGCCCCTTGCGACCGAACACTGAAGCTTTCTTT
>TRBV5-6|TRBJ2-5|TRBD2|16|few
CASSSSWGREGETQYF
TGTGCCAGCAGCTCGTCCTGGGGGCGGGAGGGGGAGACCCAGTACTTC
>TRBV6-5|TRBJ1-6|.|12|once
CASSYINSPLHF
TGTGCCAGCAGTTATATCAATTCACCCCTCCACTTT